These 27 T cell receptor beta chains were all obtained from the same sample, sequenced in a study of Ad26.COV2.S vaccination and SARS-CoV-2 variants. The assay was immunoSEQ multiplex PCR, and TCRdb's table has in-frame clones only and misses some. The sample holds just over 350,000 clones, just over 90% seen once. The specimen was peripheral blood, collected after recovery from COVID-19. Every receptor here comes from a human donor who had recovered from COVID-19.

V and J are TRBV9 and TRBJ2-3; a weak D match, TRBD1 (6 bases). Trimming pared 4 bases from V and 1 base from J, leaving 13 bases between. There are 15 residues in the CDR3. Per germline, CDR1 SGDLS and CDR2 YYNGEE. This chain's CDR3 is CASSPRDTGTDTQYF. Written as DNA, the CDR3 is TGTGCCAGCAGCCCCCGGGACACCGGCACAGATACGCAGTATTTT.

Details on this clone: This CDR3 is also generated by other DNA sequences in the sample. The rearrangement links TRBV9 to TRBJ2-7; either TRBD1 or TRBD2 may supply D (6 bases each). The V and J ends lost 0 bases and 3 bases respectively, with 10 bases between them. Germline CDR1 reads SGDLS; CDR2 reads YYNGEE. The CDR3 spans 14 residues. The CDR3 spells CASSVAEGGYEQYF. DNA of the CDR3: TGTGCCAGCAGCGTAGCTGAGGGGGGCTACGAGCAGTACTTC. The full variable domain, in which reference TRBV9 and TRBJ2-7 provide the parts outside the CDR3, is DSGVTQTPKHLITATGQRVTLRCSPRSGDLSVYWYQQSLDQGLQFLIQYYNGEERAKGNILERFSAQQFPDLHSELNLSSLELGDSALYFCASSVAEGGYEQYFGPGTRLTVT.

The chain links TRBV9 to TRBJ2-2; 7 bases match TRBD1. The CDR3 spans 16 residues. The germline V gene has CDR1 SGDLS and CDR2 YYNGEE. The trim removed 0 bases at V and 3 bases at J, leaving 5 bases unmatched. CDR3: CASSVGVRGYTGELFF. CDR3 bases: TGTGCCAGCAGCGTAGGAGTCAGGGGGTACACCGGGGAGCTGTTTTTT. Variable domain in full (rest from reference TRBV9 and TRBJ2-2): DSGVTQTPKHLITATGQRVTLRCSPRSGDLSVYWYQQSLDQGLQFLIQYYNGEERAKGNILERFSAQQFPDLHSELNLSSLELGDSALYFCASSVGVRGYTGELFFGEGSRLTVL.

The sample holds a few counts of this clone. The chain uses TRBV24-1 and TRBJ2-3; D might be TRBD2 (5 bases). This CDR3 has 14 amino acids. Trimming shortened V by 5 bases and J by 3 bases, and 11 bases separated the two germline ends. CDR1 and CDR2 from the germline V gene are KGHDR and SFDVKD. This CDR3 reads CATSGQRATDTQYF. CDR3 nucleotide sequence: TGTGCCACCAGTGGTCAGAGGGCGACAGATACGCAGTATTTT.

This clone was recorded once. The V call is TRBV12-5, the J call TRBJ2-1; 14 bases align to TRBD2. This CDR3 has 18 residues. Germline-derived CDR1 and CDR2 are LGHNT and FRNRAP. With 3 bases clipped from V and 4 bases from J, the junction kept 8 bases outside the gene matches. The chain's CDR3 is CASGLRLAGGPFYNEQFF. The CDR3 coding sequence is TGTGCTAGTGGTTTAAGACTAGCGGGGGGGCCCTTTTACAATGAGCAGTTCTTC.

The V call is TRBV5-4, the J call TRBJ2-5; 13 bases line up with TRBD2. This CDR3 has 16 amino acids. The J segment lost 5 bases and the V segment lost 0 bases, leaving 4 bases of the junction unmatched. Looked up from germline, CDR1 is SGHNT and CDR2 is YYREEE (reference sequence). The CDR3 bases are TGTGCCAGCAGCTTGGTGGGACTAGCGGGGAAGGAGACCCAGTACTTC. Encoded protein: CASSLVGLAGKETQYF. The full variable domain, with the rest looked up from reference TRBV5-4 and TRBJ2-5, is ETGVTQSPTHLIKTRGQQVTLRCSSQSGHNTVSWYQQALGQGPQFIFQYYREEENGRGNFPPRFSGLQFPNYSSELNVNALELDDSALYLCASSLVGLAGKETQYFGPGTRLLVL.

This chain connects TRBV27 to TRBJ1-2; D ambiguous. In germline, CDR1 is MNHEY, CDR2 SMNVEV (reference sequence). Trimming left V 5 bases short and J 3 bases short, with 10 bases between. This CDR3 region has 13 residues. The CDR3 here is CASSDGVHYGYTF. The CDR3 DNA follows: TGTGCCAGCAGTGACGGGGTCCACTATGGCTACACCTTC.

This clone was counted once. CDR3 residues: CASSVGVRGVKETQYF. The CDR3 DNA reads as TGTGCCAGCAGCGTAGGCGTGCGGGGGGTAAAAGAGACCCAGTACTTC. The genes are TRBV9 and TRBJ2-5; 8 bases align to TRBD2. In germline, CDR1 is SGDLS, CDR2 YYNGEE. This CDR3 has 16 residues. Trimming cost V 0 bases and J 3 bases; bases outside gene matches: 7.

The chain employs TRBV2 and TRBJ1-2; 7 bases map to TRBD1. CDR1 is SNHLY and CDR2 is FYNNEI in the germline V gene. The CDR3 runs 15 residues. V gave up 6 bases and J gave up 0 bases; unmatched junction bases: 7. In DNA, the CDR3 is TGTGCCAGCAGACCCGGGACAGATGCTAACTATGGCTACACCTTC. Translation gives CASRPGTDANYGYTF. Based on the CDR3 plus reference TRBV2 and TRBJ1-2, the full variable domain is EPEVTQTPSHQVTQMGQEVILRCVPISNHLYFYWYRQILGQKVEFLVSFYNNEISEKSEIFDDQFSVERPDGSNFTLKIRSTKLEDSAMYFCASRPGTDANYGYTFGSGTRLTVV.

The chain's CDR3 is CASSPPRRGPGELFF. In DNA form, the CDR3 reads TGTGCCAGCTCACCACCTCGTAGGGGTCCCGGGGAGCTGTTTTTT. V and J are TRBV18 and TRBJ2-2; D possibly corresponds to TRBD1 (5 bases). Trimming cost V 0 bases and J 6 bases, with 11 bases left between them. CDR1 is KGHSH, CDR2 LQKENI, per germline. The CDR3 is 15 amino acids.

This clone was counted once. The V gene is TRBV9, the J gene TRBJ2-7; a possible D gene is TRBD1 (5 bases). The CDR3 is 15 residues long. Germline CDR1 SGDLS, CDR2 YYNGEE. V dropped 0 bases and J dropped 3 bases, with 13 bases sitting between them. CDR3 residues: CASSVDTGPGYEQYF. Here the CDR3 DNA reads TGTGCCAGCAGCGTAGACACAGGCCCGGGCTACGAGCAGTACTTC.

This chain links TRBV10-1 with TRBJ2-3; a possible D gene is TRBD1 (6 bases). The CDR3 loop spans 15 amino acids. Trimming took off 0 bases at V and 0 bases at J, with 7 bases between the two ends. Germline values: CDR1 WNHNN, CDR2 SYGVQD (reference sequence). The CDR3 sequence is CASSESTGSTDTQYF. The CDR3 DNA sequence: TGCGCCAGCAGTGAGTCCACAGGGAGCACAGATACGCAGTATTTT.

V gene TRBV5-4 combines with J gene TRBJ2-7; D may be TRBD1 or TRBD2 (5 bases each). V was cut by 5 bases and J by 3 bases, with 18 bases left in between. The CDR3 runs to 15 residues. Germline V gives CDR1 SGHNT, CDR2 YYREEE (reference sequence). CDR3 sequence (DNA): TGTGCCAGCAGGAATAGGGGTACCGGGGACTACGAGCAGTACTTC. Encoded protein: CASRNRGTGDYEQYF.

This chain uses TRBV5-1 with TRBJ2-5, with 8 bases identical to TRBD2. The germline V gene encodes CDR1 SGHRS and CDR2 YFSETQ. The CDR3 extends over 14 amino acids. Germline trimming cut 1 base from V and 4 bases from J; bases unmatched to any gene: 3. This CDR3 reads CASSLWRGAETQYF. For the CDR3, the DNA is TGCGCCAGCAGCTTGTGGCGGGGGGCAGAGACCCAGTACTTC.

The chain recombines TRBV15 with TRBJ2-4; D not certain. The CDR3 totals 17 residues. The V and J ends lost 1 base and 0 bases respectively, with 13 bases between them. Germline V gene lookup returns CDR1 LNHNV and CDR2 YYDKDF (reference sequence). The CDR3 is CATSRVRETLAKNIQYF. DNA for the CDR3: TGTGCCACCAGCAGAGTCCGTGAGACACTAGCCAAAAACATTCAGTACTTC.

The CDR3 loop reads CASSETGKNTEAFF. Here the CDR3 DNA reads TGTGCCAGCAGTGAGACAGGGAAGAACACTGAAGCTTTCTTT. V and J are TRBV2 and TRBJ1-1, with TRBD1 matching over 7 bases. V was clipped by 3 bases and J by 1 base; unmatched bases: 2. The CDR3 totals 14 residues. Germline CDR1 is SNHLY and CDR2 is FYNNEI.

The chain combines TRBV6-5 with TRBJ1-2; unclear D gene. Germline lookup yields CDR1 MNHEY and CDR2 SVGAGI. The V and J ends lost 1 base and 4 bases respectively, with 13 bases between them. The CDR3 loop spans 15 amino acids. The CDR3 DNA reads TGTGCCAGCAGTTACTTCCCTTATGAGATCTATGGCTACACCTTC. Amino acids: CASSYFPYEIYGYTF.

The chain's CDR3 is CASSVGAKGEKLFF. The CDR3, as DNA: TGTGCCAGCAGCGTAGGGGCTAAAGGGGAAAAACTGTTTTTT. This sequence joins TRBV9 and TRBJ1-4; D is undetermined. Germline loops: CDR1 SGDLS, CDR2 YYNGEE. The CDR3 is 14 residues long. Trimming removed 0 bases from V and 8 bases from J, with 11 bases in between.

The chain combines TRBV9 with TRBJ2-2; 7 bases agree with TRBD2. This CDR3 region has 15 residues. Germline V lookup: CDR1 SGDLS, CDR2 YYNGEE. V gave up 0 bases and J gave up 7 bases; unmatched junction bases: 6. The CDR3 DNA follows: TGTGCCAGCAGCGTAGGGGCTAGCGGAGGCGGGGAGCTGTTTTTT. The encoded protein is CASSVGASGGGELFF.

The chain links TRBV10-3 to TRBJ2-7, with 9 bases that match TRBD2. Per the germline V gene, CDR1 is ENHRY and CDR2 is SYGVKD. CDR3 size: 16 residues. J gave up 2 bases and V 0 bases, and 5 bases lay outside the gene matches. The CDR3 region has the DNA TGTGCCATCAGTGAGTCAAGCGGGGGGCAGACCTACGAGCAGTACTTC. Protein: CAISESSGGQTYEQYF.

This chain uses TRBV5-1 with TRBJ2-7; D unclear. Germline values: CDR1 SGHRS, CDR2 YFSETQ. V dropped 4 bases and J dropped 1 base, with 24 bases sitting between them. This CDR3 is built from 18 residues. The CDR3 loop reads CASSLHYPTGDLSYEQYF. Here the CDR3 DNA reads TGCGCCAGCAGCCTACATTATCCCACCGGCGATCTTTCCTACGAGCAGTACTTC.

This chain connects TRBV5-5 to TRBJ2-7, with 7 bases fitting TRBD1. The CDR3 has 14 amino acids. Germline CDR1 reads SGHKS; CDR2 reads YYEKEE (reference sequence). J gave up 3 bases and V 4 bases, and 7 bases lay outside the gene matches. CDR3 loop: CASSLRDSDYEQYF. Here the CDR3 DNA reads TGTGCCAGCAGCCTCCGGGACAGCGACTACGAGCAGTACTTC.

This chain links TRBV19 with TRBJ1-5; the D is unclear. Trimming removed 4 bases from V and 4 bases from J, with 17 bases in between. Germline CDR1 is LNHDA and CDR2 is SQIVND (reference sequence). The CDR3 loop spans 16 amino acids. This CDR3 is CASSRTAAIRNQPQHF. CDR3 coding DNA: TGTGCCAGTAGTAGAACAGCGGCCATCCGAAATCAGCCCCAGCATTTT.

The gene calls are TRBV27 and TRBJ1-5; TRBD1 is a possible D gene (5 bases). V was cut by 4 bases and J by 1 base, with 8 bases left in between. This CDR3 has 14 amino acids. CDR1 and CDR2 from the germline V gene are MNHEY and SMNVEV (reference sequence). This CDR3 is CASSSRDSNQPQHF. CDR3 nucleotides: TGTGCCAGCAGTTCCCGGGACAGCAATCAGCCCCAGCATTTT.

The chain links TRBV7-2 to TRBJ1-1, with 7 bases matching TRBD1. There are 14 residues in the CDR3. CDR1 is SGHTA, CDR2 FQGNSA, per germline. With 4 bases clipped from V and 1 base from J, the junction kept 3 bases outside the gene matches. This CDR3 is CASSWGQTNTEAFF. CDR3 in DNA: TGTGCCAGCAGCTGGGGACAGACGAACACTGAAGCTTTCTTT.

The genes are TRBV11-3 and TRBJ1-1, with no clear D. Trimming pared 6 bases from V and 1 base from J, leaving 9 bases between. Looked up from germline, CDR1 is SGHNT and CDR2 is YENEEA. The CDR3 totals 13 residues. CDR3 DNA sequence: TGTGCCAGCAGAATGACACCGAACACTGAAGCTTTCTTT. It translates to CASRMTPNTEAFF.

V usage is TRBV7-2 and J usage is TRBJ2-5; D is ambiguous. Germline V lookup: CDR1 SGHTA, CDR2 FQGNSA. Trimming took 5 bases from V and 1 from J, leaving 8 bases between them. The CDR3 extends over 13 amino acids. Here the CDR3 DNA reads TGTGCCAGCAGCCTAATACCCCAAGAGACCCAGTACTTC. It encodes CASSLIPQETQYF.